A selection of T cell receptor beta chains follows, all from one sample in a study of blood T cell repertoires in COVID-19. The assay was immunoSEQ multiplex PCR, and TCRdb's table has in-frame clones only and misses some. The sample has hundreds of thousands of clones, roughly 89% seen once. What was sequenced was PBMCs or T cells enriched from blood (not recorded which). These receptors all come from a man between 60 and 70 years old who had recovered from COVID-19. CDR3s include the opening cysteine and the closing phenylalanine or tryptophan. The order of the fields is clone size, J gene, D gene, V gene, CDR3 DNA, CDR3 protein. A D gene is named only where the DNA matches it firmly. Clone size is given for some rows only: seen once, a few or many times, or a class if the clone is expanded.

>-|TRBJ2-1|TRBD1|TRBV11-3
TGTGCCAGCAGCTCAAACCCCGACAGGGCCTACAATGAGCAGTTCTTC
CASSSNPDRAYNEQFF
>-|TRBJ2-7|-|TRBV19
TGTGCCAGTAATCCCTCCGTAAACTACTACGAGCAGTACTTC
CASNPSVNYYEQYF
>-|TRBJ2-2|TRBD2|TRBV5-1
TGCGCCAGCAGCCGGGAACCGACTAGCGCGAACACCGGGGAGCTGTTTTTT
CASSREPTSANTGELFF
>-|TRBJ2-2|TRBD2|TRBV5-1
TGCGCCAGCAGCTGGGGGACTAGCGGGAGTATTACCGGGGAGCTGTTTTTT
CASSWGTSGSITGELFF
>once|TRBJ2-7|TRBD2|TRBV6-2/TRBV6-3
TGTGCCAGCAGTTACTCGACGAGCGGGAGTGGCGACGAGCAGTACTTC
CASSYSTSGSGDEQYF
>once|TRBJ2-5|-|TRBV20-1
TGCAGTGCTAGCGTCCAGGGGATGCAGTACTTC
CSASVQGMQYF
>-|TRBJ2-2|TRBD1|TRBV3-1/TRBV3-2
TGTGCCAGCAGCCAAGTCATACAGGGGGCGAGGACCGGGGAGCTGTTTTTT
CASSQVIQGARTGELFF
>-|TRBJ2-5|-|TRBV6-6
TGTGCCAGCAGTTACCCCCCGGGGGAGACCCAGTACTTC
CASSYPPGETQYF
>-|TRBJ2-1|TRBD2|TRBV2
TGTGCCAGCAGTTTGGTTGGACTAGTATCCTACAATGAGCAGTTCTTC
CASSLVGLVSYNEQFF
>-|TRBJ2-5|TRBD2|TRBV14
TGTGCCAGCAGCCCGGGACTAGCGGGGGCGGAGACCCAGTACTTC
CASSPGLAGAETQYF
>-|TRBJ2-7|TRBD2|TRBV27
TGTGCCAGCAGTCGGAAGGGACTAGCGGGGTCCGAGCAGTACTTC
CASSRKGLAGSEQYF
>-|TRBJ1-2|-|TRBV19
TGTGCCAGTAGTATAGCTTCCGGGGTTGGCTACACCTTC
CASSIASGVGYTF
>-|TRBJ2-3|TRBD2|TRBV3-1/TRBV3-2
TGTGCCAGCAGCCAAGGGAGCGGGAGGGCTAGCACAGATACGCAGTATTTT
CASSQGSGRASTDTQYF
>-|TRBJ2-1|-|TRBV5-4
TGTGCCAGCAGCTTGGTAGTAGCGGATGAGCAGTTCTTC
CASSLVVADEQFF
>-|TRBJ1-1|-|TRBV6-1
TGTGCCAGCAGTGAACGACAGCCGCTGAACACTGAAGCTTTCTTT
CASSERQPLNTEAFF
>-|TRBJ1-5|-|TRBV2
TGTGCCAGCAGTGAACGGGGGTTGGGCAATCAGCCCCAGCATTTT
CASSERGLGNQPQHF
>-|TRBJ2-2|-|TRBV18
TGTGCCAGCTCCAAGACCCAGGAGAACACCGGGGAGCTGTTTTTT
CASSKTQENTGELFF
>-|TRBJ2-1|-|TRBV3-1/TRBV3-2
TGTGCCAGCAGCCAAGATTGGGGAAGAGCGGTCCCCTACAATGAGCAGTTCTTC
CASSQDWGRAVPYNEQFF
>-|TRBJ2-1|TRBD2|TRBV28
TGTGCCAGCAGTCCGATAGCGGGAGGGTACAATGAGCAGTTCTTC
CASSPIAGGYNEQFF
>-|TRBJ2-3|-|TRBV9
TGTGCCAGCAGCTCGAGACGTAGCGGTGGGGGCACAGATACGCAGTATTTT
CASSSRRSGGGTDTQYF
>-|TRBJ2-2|-|TRBV9
TGTGCCAGCAGCGTAGATGTAGCGGTGAACACCGGGGAGCTGTTTTTT
CASSVDVAVNTGELFF
>-|TRBJ2-3|-|TRBV4-3
TGCGCCAGCAGCCGGCTGACAACTAGCACAGATACGCAGTATTTT
CASSRLTTSTDTQYF
>-|TRBJ1-2|-|TRBV12-3/TRBV12-4
TGTGCCAGCAGTCCAGGAGGTTATGGCTACACCTTC
CASSPGGYGYTF
>-|TRBJ2-3|-|TRBV9
TGTGCCAGCAGCGTAGAATGGGGCGATACGCAGTATTTT
CASSVEWGDTQYF
>-|TRBJ2-7|TRBD2|TRBV11-2
TGTGCCAGCAGCTCGGGACTAGCGGGGGATTATGTGAGCTCCTACGAGCAGTACTTC
CASSSGLAGDYVSSYEQYF
>-|TRBJ2-7|-|TRBV5-1
TGCGCCAGCAGCTTGGCCAGGGACTACGAGCAGTACTTC
CASSLARDYEQYF
>once|TRBJ2-2|TRBD1|TRBV27
TGTGCCACGAGGACAGGGGGCACCGGGGAGCTGTTTTTT
CATRTGGTGELFF
>-|TRBJ1-2|-|TRBV5-4
TGTGCCAGCAGCTCGGTAGGGGCGACTGGCTACACCTTC
CASSSVGATGYTF
>-|TRBJ1-1|-|TRBV6-6
TGTGCCAGCAGTCTACAGGAGAACACTGAAGCTTTCTTT
CASSLQENTEAFF